This is a list of T cell receptor beta chains from one sample in a study of T cell responses to AZD1222 COVID-19 vaccine. Profiling relied on immunoSEQ multiplex PCR, and the TCRdb table lists in-frame clones only, not all of them. Counted here are about 68,000 clones, about three quarters occurring once; the ten biggest clones make up 9% to 13%. This specimen consisted of peripheral blood, obtained on day 0 of AZD1222 vaccination. The origin of the receptors is an adult in good health. The CDR3 runs from the conserved cysteine through the conserved F or W.

>TRBJ1-3|TRBV19
CASSDGQRSGNTIYF
>TRBJ1-2|TRBV19
CASTADRGGGYTF
>TRBJ2-3|TRBV5-1
CASSPSPSTDTQYF
>TRBJ1-5|TRBV28
CASIRGGGSNQPQHF
>TRBJ1-6|TRBV5-1
CASSYGTGTSPLHF
>TRBJ2-1|TRBV4-1
CASSQTRLVRGNEQFF
>TRBJ1-3|TRBV7-8
CASSPRTGAGNTIYF
>TRBJ2-3|TRBV19
CASSQRRTDTQYF
>TRBJ2-1|TRBV5-4
CASSLGYSYNEQFF
>TRBJ1-2|TRBV6-5
CASSYRQGGYTF
>TRBJ2-1|TRBV28
CASSSLPRRRGGYFSSYNEQFF
>TRBJ1-5|TRBV6-5
CASSKGQPNQPQHF
>TRBJ2-1|TRBV3-1/TRBV3-2
CASSPSGGAFNEQFF
>TRBJ2-6|TRBV4-3
CASSPSASGANVLTF
>TRBJ1-6|TRBV7-9
CASSSGTGGYNSPLHF
>TRBJ2-7|TRBV5-4
CASSLGPSEGYEQYF
>TRBJ1-5|TRBV19
CASSPLNQPQHF
>TRBJ2-3|TRBV2
CASEVITDTQYF
>TRBJ1-3|TRBV19
CASSIDRRAGNTIYF
>TRBJ1-1|TRBV11-2
CASSLWGTEAFF